These T cell receptor beta chains were read from a single sample in a study of T cells in Graves' hyperthyroidism and ophthalmopathy. A single record per CDR3 protein comes from TCRdb applying MiXCR to the multiplex PCR reads. The sample has around 700,000 distinct CDR3 sequences, around 20% seen once. Sequenced sample: blood. These receptors all stem from a woman in her forties or fifties with Graves' hyperthyroidism that later progressed to Graves' ophthalmopathy. The CDR3 runs from the conserved cysteine through the conserved F or W. A D gene is named only where the DNA matches it firmly. Clone size, where shown, is once, few, many, or a class for clones that have expanded.

cdr3_aa: CASSRQGSYYGYTF; cdr3_nt: TGTGCCAGCAGTAGACAGGGGTCTTACTATGGCTACACCTTC; clone_size: few; v_call: TRBV7-2; d_call: TRBD1; j_call: TRBJ1-2
cdr3_aa: CASSQVGGLDYGYTF; cdr3_nt: TGTGCCAGCAGCCAAGTCGGGGGGCTGGACTATGGCTACACCTTC; clone_size: -; v_call: TRBV14; d_call: -; j_call: TRBJ1-2
cdr3_aa: CSVELPSTDTQYF; cdr3_nt: TGCAGCGTTGAGCTACCCTCCACAGATACGCAGTATTTT; clone_size: -; v_call: TRBV29-1; d_call: -; j_call: TRBJ2-3
cdr3_aa: CASSLRVSSYNEQFF; cdr3_nt: TGTGCCAGCAGCTTAAGGGTTAGCTCCTACAATGAGCAGTTCTTC; clone_size: -; v_call: TRBV7-8; d_call: -; j_call: TRBJ2-1
cdr3_aa: CSAQIGGADYEQYF; cdr3_nt: TGCAGTGCTCAGATCGGGGGCGCAGATTACGAGCAGTACTTC; clone_size: many; v_call: TRBV20-1; d_call: -; j_call: TRBJ2-7
cdr3_aa: CASSLGSAPRPQHF; cdr3_nt: TGTGCCAGCAGTTTAGGGTCAGCCCCCCGGCCCCAGCATTTT; clone_size: few; v_call: TRBV12-3/TRBV12-4; d_call: -; j_call: TRBJ1-5
cdr3_aa: CASREAGPVSSYNEQFF; cdr3_nt: TGCGCCAGCAGGGAGGCGGGGCCCGTGAGCTCCTACAATGAGCAGTTCTTC; clone_size: many; v_call: TRBV5-1; d_call: -; j_call: TRBJ2-1
cdr3_aa: CSARDGRDSGANVLTF; cdr3_nt: TGCAGTGCTAGAGACGGTCGGGACTCTGGGGCCAACGTCCTGACTTTC; clone_size: few; v_call: TRBV20-1; d_call: -; j_call: TRBJ2-6
cdr3_aa: CASSPTVGYTGELFF; cdr3_nt: TGTGCCAGCAGTCCCACTGTCGGCTATACCGGGGAGCTGTTTTTT; clone_size: few; v_call: TRBV7-3; d_call: -; j_call: TRBJ2-2
cdr3_aa: CAISRPTGVPEAFF; cdr3_nt: TGTGCCATCAGTAGACCCACAGGGGTACCTGAAGCTTTCTTT; clone_size: -; v_call: TRBV10-3; d_call: TRBD1; j_call: TRBJ1-1
cdr3_aa: CASSAGTGDVETQYF; cdr3_nt: TGTGCCAGCAGTGCCGGGACAGGGGATGTAGAGACCCAGTACTTC; clone_size: many; v_call: TRBV2; d_call: TRBD1; j_call: TRBJ2-5
cdr3_aa: CASSPGDYNAEAFF; cdr3_nt: TGTGCCAGCTCACCGGGAGATTATAACGCTGAAGCTTTCTTT; clone_size: many; v_call: TRBV18; d_call: -; j_call: TRBJ1-1
cdr3_aa: CSASLAGGSYNEQFF; cdr3_nt: TGCAGTGCTAGTCTAGCGGGGGGTTCCTACAATGAGCAGTTCTTC; clone_size: many; v_call: TRBV20-1; d_call: TRBD2; j_call: TRBJ2-1
cdr3_aa: CSASVLEGIYEQYF; cdr3_nt: TGCAGTGCTAGTGTTTTGGAGGGTATCTACGAGCAGTACTTC; clone_size: few; v_call: TRBV20-1; d_call: -; j_call: TRBJ2-7
cdr3_aa: CASLGVTVNTEAFF; cdr3_nt: TGTGCCAGCCTCGGGGTAACGGTGAACACTGAAGCTTTCTTT; clone_size: many; v_call: TRBV7-9; d_call: -; j_call: TRBJ1-1
cdr3_aa: CASSPRDGDEQYF; cdr3_nt: TGTGCCAGCAGCCCCCGGGACGGGGACGAGCAGTACTTC; clone_size: many; v_call: TRBV7-2; d_call: -; j_call: TRBJ2-7
cdr3_aa: CASSLADSGGRYEQYF; cdr3_nt: TGTGCCAGCAGCTTAGCAGATAGCGGGGGGCGGTACGAGCAGTACTTC; clone_size: few; v_call: TRBV7-6; d_call: TRBD2; j_call: TRBJ2-7
cdr3_aa: CASSYHAGNTGELFF; cdr3_nt: TGTGCCAGCAGTTACCACGCAGGGAACACCGGGGAGCTGTTTTTT; clone_size: -; v_call: TRBV6-2/TRBV6-3; d_call: -; j_call: TRBJ2-2
cdr3_aa: CASSPQDRQRHEKLFF; cdr3_nt: TGTGCCAGCTCTCCCCAGGATAGACAGAGGCATGAAAAACTGTTTTTT; clone_size: -; v_call: TRBV18; d_call: -; j_call: TRBJ1-4
cdr3_aa: CASSEGRGGLDTQYF; cdr3_nt: TGTGCCAGCAGCGAGGGCCGGGGGGGCCTAGATACGCAGTATTTT; clone_size: many; v_call: TRBV7-2; d_call: TRBD2; j_call: TRBJ2-3
cdr3_aa: CSAPRGVTEAFF; cdr3_nt: TGCAGTGCTCCCCGGGGGGTCACTGAAGCTTTCTTT; clone_size: -; v_call: TRBV20-1; d_call: -; j_call: TRBJ1-1
cdr3_aa: CASSNLGNTEAFF; cdr3_nt: TGTGCCAGCAGTAATCTTGGAAACACTGAAGCTTTCTTT; clone_size: many; v_call: TRBV6-1; d_call: -; j_call: TRBJ1-1
cdr3_aa: CASSLKIGGHHNQPQHF; cdr3_nt: TGTGCCAGCAGCTTAAAGATAGGCGGACACCACAATCAGCCCCAGCATTTT; clone_size: few; v_call: TRBV7-8; d_call: -; j_call: TRBJ1-5
cdr3_aa: CASSSRAGGGYEQYF; cdr3_nt: TGTGCCAGCAGCTCCCGGGCAGGGGGTGGGTACGAGCAGTACTTC; clone_size: -; v_call: TRBV7-2; d_call: TRBD1; j_call: TRBJ2-7
cdr3_aa: CSARHRPTEAFF; cdr3_nt: TGCAGTGCTAGGCACAGGCCCACTGAAGCTTTCTTT; clone_size: many; v_call: TRBV20-1; d_call: -; j_call: TRBJ1-1
cdr3_aa: CASRVLTGGGETQYF; cdr3_nt: TGTGCCAGCAGAGTACTCACAGGGGGCGGAGAGACCCAGTACTTC; clone_size: many; v_call: TRBV2; d_call: TRBD1; j_call: TRBJ2-5
cdr3_aa: CASSLASYRGRGDGYGYTF; cdr3_nt: TGTGCCAGCAGCTTAGCCTCTTACAGGGGGCGCGGAGACGGCTATGGCTACACCTTC; clone_size: -; v_call: TRBV7-9; d_call: TRBD1; j_call: TRBJ1-2
cdr3_aa: CASSLGVGGPNTGELFF; cdr3_nt: TGTGCCAGCAGCTTAGGAGTGGGGGGGCCTAACACCGGGGAGCTGTTTTTT; clone_size: -; v_call: TRBV7-2; d_call: -; j_call: TRBJ2-2
cdr3_aa: CAWGGHPNTEAFF; cdr3_nt: TGTGCCTGGGGAGGACACCCGAACACTGAAGCTTTCTTT; clone_size: many; v_call: TRBV30; d_call: -; j_call: TRBJ1-1
cdr3_aa: CGIQDGDTDTQYF; cdr3_nt: TGTGGCATCCAGGACGGCGACACAGATACGCAGTATTTT; clone_size: -; v_call: TRBV10-3; d_call: -; j_call: TRBJ2-3
cdr3_aa: CASSVQGRSTDTQYF; cdr3_nt: TGTGCCAGCAGCGTACAGGGGAGGAGCACAGATACGCAGTATTTT; clone_size: -; v_call: TRBV7-2; d_call: -; j_call: TRBJ2-3
cdr3_aa: CASSLASETNYGYTF; cdr3_nt: TGTGCCAGCAGCTTGGCTTCCGAGACTAACTATGGCTACACCTTC; clone_size: few; v_call: TRBV5-8; d_call: -; j_call: TRBJ1-2
cdr3_aa: CSVEAHKTGERDTQYF; cdr3_nt: TGCAGCGTTGAAGCCCACAAGACCGGGGAAAGAGATACGCAGTATTTT; clone_size: -; v_call: TRBV29-1; d_call: -; j_call: TRBJ2-3